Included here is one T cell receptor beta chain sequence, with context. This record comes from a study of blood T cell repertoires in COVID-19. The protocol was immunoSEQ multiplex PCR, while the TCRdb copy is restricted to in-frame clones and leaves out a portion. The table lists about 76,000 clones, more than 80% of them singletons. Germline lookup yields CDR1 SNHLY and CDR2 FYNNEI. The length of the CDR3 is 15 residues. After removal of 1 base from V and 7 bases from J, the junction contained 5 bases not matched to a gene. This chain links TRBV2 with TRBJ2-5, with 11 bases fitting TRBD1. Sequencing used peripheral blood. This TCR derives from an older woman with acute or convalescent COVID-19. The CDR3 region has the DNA TGTGCCAGCAGTGAAGGGGGACAGGGGGGCGGGACCCAGTACTTC. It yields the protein CASSEGGQGGGTQYF.